Reported below is one T cell receptor (beta chain). What it recognizes is unknown. A much larger clone differs from this one at a single base, so this may be a read error. Germline-derived CDR1 and CDR2 are ENHRY and SYGVKD. The CDR3 runs 13 residues. V lost 10 bases, J lost 8 bases, and 13 bases stayed unmatched. Every sequencing run produced over 180 million TCR-beta sequences, and the sequences from any one run covered 15-18 subjects. TCRdb recomputed calls from the 5' RACE reads with MiXCR, one row per CDR3 protein. The data contain 55,000 to 85,000 distinct CDR3 sequences, 3.2% of them singletons. This entry is derived from a study of neurological immune-mediated disorders. The study's findings and limits: The highest TCR clonal expansion occurred in HTLV-1-associated myelopathy; multiple sclerosis fell below healthy controls.

The chain combines TRBV10-3 with TRBJ1-2; 7 bases are a match to TRBD1. The sequence was collected from a woman aged 45-65 years with multiple sclerosis. The sample taken for sequencing was PBMCs. The CDR3 DNA follows: TGTGCCAACGACCAGACAGGGACATCGGGCTACACCTTC. Its protein product is CANDQTGTSGYTF.